This entry is about one T cell receptor beta chain. Germline loops: CDR1 LGHDT, CDR2 YNNKEL (reference sequence). This CDR3 has 12 amino acids. V dropped 4 bases and J dropped 10 bases, with 12 bases sitting between them. The data originate from a study of T cells after yellow fever vaccination. MiXCR, run by TCRdb on the 5' RACE reads, gives a single entry per CDR3 protein. The data contain approximately 330,000 distinct CDR3 sequences, approximately 13% of them singletons. The receptor was derived from a man aged 18 to 35 who received the YFV17D yellow fever vaccine. Sample: CD4+ T cells sorted from PBMCs, taken 15 days after the yellow fever booster vaccination. The chain combines TRBV3-1 with TRBJ2-3; D is undetermined. CDR3 DNA: TGTGCCAGCAGCCCCTTAGCCGGGTCGCAGTATTTT. Translated: CASSPLAGSQYF.